A single sample gave rise to the 26 T cell receptor beta chains below, sequenced in a study of T cell responses to AZD1222 COVID-19 vaccine. Libraries were prepared by immunoSEQ multiplex PCR; TCRdb keeps only in-frame clonotypes and omits some of them. Of roughly 110,000 clones in the sample, nearly 90% were seen once. The specimen comprised peripheral blood, sampled 28 days after the second AZD1222 dose. These TCRs come from an adult who received the AZD1222 COVID-19 vaccine.

The rearrangement links TRBV18 to TRBJ1-6; TRBD1 aligns across 7 bases. V trimming: 6 bases; J trimming: 8 bases; junction bases outside the gene matches: 4. This CDR3 is built from 13 residues. The germline gives CDR1 KGHSH, CDR2 LQKENI. The CDR3 is CASSRDRDSPLHF. The CDR3 DNA reads as TGTGCCAGCTCCCGCGACAGGGATTCACCCCTCCACTTT.

The rearrangement uses TRBV18 and TRBJ1-5, with TRBD1 identical over 7 bases. CDR3 length: 15 residues. V trimming: 3 bases; J trimming: 7 bases; junction bases outside the gene matches: 9. Germline assignment: CDR1 KGHSH and CDR2 LQKENI. CDR3 protein: CASSPPGTVNQPQHF. CDR3 in DNA: TGTGCCAGCTCACCGCCCGGGACAGTAAACCAGCCCCAGCATTTT. Using reference TRBV18 and TRBJ1-5 for the parts outside the CDR3, the full variable domain is NAGVMQNPRHLVRRRGQEARLRCSPMKGHSHVYWYRQLPEEGLKFMVYLQKENIIDESGMPKERFSAEFPKEGPSILRIQQVVRGDSAAYFCASSPPGTVNQPQHFGDGTRLSIL.

The chain employs TRBV24-1 and TRBJ1-3; weak D call: TRBD1 (6 bases). The CDR3 consists of 16 residues. Germline V lookup: CDR1 KGHDR, CDR2 SFDVKD. V shed 4 bases and J shed 0 bases, with 12 bases lying between them. The CDR3: CATSDQDRSSGNTIYF. In DNA form, the CDR3 reads TGTGCCACCAGTGACCAAGACAGGAGCTCTGGAAACACCATATATTTT.

The J gene is TRBJ2-7, the V gene TRBV19, with 9 nucleotides matching TRBD1. Germline V CDR1 and CDR2: LNHDA, SQIVND (reference sequence). J lost 2 bases, V lost 4 bases, and 6 bases had no gene match. CDR3 length: 15 amino acids. The CDR3 nucleotides are TGTGCCAGTAGTACCCGCCGACAGGGGGCCTACGAGCAGTACTTC. It yields the protein CASSTRRQGAYEQYF. Together with reference TRBV19 and TRBJ2-7, the CDR3 gives the full variable domain: DGGITQSPKYLFRKEGQNVTLSCEQNLNHDAMYWYRQDPGQGLRLIYYSQIVNDFQKGDIAEGYSVSREKKESFPLTVTSAQKNPTAFYLCASSTRRQGAYEQYFGPGTRLTVT.

This chain connects TRBV6-5 to TRBJ1-4; D possibly corresponds to TRBD1 (6 bases). The CDR3 covers 14 residues. Germline V lookup: CDR1 MNHEY, CDR2 SVGAGI. V gave up 7 bases and J gave up 5 bases, with 14 bases separating them. Here the CDR3 reads CASTLGASNEKLFF. In nucleotides, the CDR3 is TGTGCCAGCACCTTGGGGGCTTCAAATGAAAAACTGTTTTTT.

The chain combines TRBV5-4 with TRBJ2-2; 7 bases map to TRBD1. CDR1 is SGHNT and CDR2 is YYREEE in the germline V gene (reference sequence). The CDR3 runs to 14 residues. The V segment lost 5 bases and the J segment 3 bases; nucleotides outside the gene matches: 4. CDR3 protein: CASRYQGDTGELFF. The CDR3 bases are TGTGCCAGCAGATACCAGGGGGACACCGGGGAGCTGTTTTTT.

Written as DNA, the CDR3 is TGTGCCAGCAGCCAAGGGGACATCCTAGGTCAAGAGACCCAGTACTTC. This gives the protein CASSQGDILGQETQYF. The rearrangement links TRBV3-1 (or the pseudogene TRBV3-2) to TRBJ2-5; TRBD1 might be the D (6 bases). CDR1 LGHDT and CDR2 YNNKEL come from the germline V gene (reference sequence). The CDR3 length is 16 residues. Trimming took off 1 base at V and 2 bases at J, with 14 bases between the two ends.

V usage is TRBV3-1 (or the pseudogene TRBV3-2) and J usage is TRBJ2-7; maybe TRBD2 (6 bases). The CDR3 covers 12 residues. Between the trimmed V and J ends, which lost 7 bases and 7 bases, there was a span of 14 bases. Looked up from germline, CDR1 is LGHDT and CDR2 is YNNKEL (reference sequence). DNA for the CDR3: TGTGCCAGCATCACCACCGCGGGGGAGCAGTACTTC. This codes for CASITTAGEQYF.

In its sample, this clone was seen a few times. The chain employs TRBV28 and TRBJ2-1; 10 bases are a match to TRBD1. This CDR3 has 14 residues. CDR1 and CDR2 from the germline V gene are MDHEN and SYDVKM. With 6 bases clipped from V and 9 bases from J, the junction kept 8 bases outside the gene matches. CDR3 nucleotide sequence: TGTGCCAGCAGCTGGGACAGGGGAGACAGTGAGCAGTTCTTC. Its translation: CASSWDRGDSEQFF.

This clone is a singleton in its sample. This sequence joins TRBV3-1 (or the pseudogene TRBV3-2) and TRBJ1-1; the match to TRBD1 covers 9 bases. The V segment lost 3 bases and the J segment 4 bases; nucleotides outside the gene matches: 3. The V gene's germline CDR1 is LGHDT and CDR2 YNNKEL (reference sequence). The CDR3 totals 14 residues. Here the CDR3 DNA reads TGTGCCAGCAGCCAGACAGGGGGAGCCACTGAAGCTTTCTTT. This sequence encodes CASSQTGGATEAFF.

This chain links TRBV3-1 (or the pseudogene TRBV3-2) with TRBJ2-1; 7 bases fit TRBD2. This CDR3 has 14 residues. The V segment lost 4 bases and the J segment 2 bases; nucleotides outside the gene matches: 2. Germline V lookup: CDR1 LGHDT, CDR2 YNNKEL (reference sequence). The CDR3 region has the DNA TGTGCCAGCAGCCTGACTAGCACCTACAATGAGCAGTTCTTC. It specifies CASSLTSTYNEQFF.

V is TRBV5-1 and J is TRBJ1-4; 8 bases agree with TRBD1. The CDR3 sequence is 14 residues long. Germline V gene sequence: CDR1 SGHRS, CDR2 YFSETQ. V lost 7 bases to trimming and J lost 8 bases; unmatched junction nucleotides: 10. CDR3 bases: TGCGCCAGCTCCCTCGGGACAGGAGAGGAAAAACTGTTTTTT. This encodes CASSLGTGEEKLFF.

This clone was found once. The rearrangement uses TRBV27 and TRBJ1-5; D unresolved. Looked up from germline, CDR1 is MNHEY and CDR2 is SMNVEV (reference sequence). V was cut by 2 bases and J by 1 base, with 9 bases left in between. The CDR3 runs to 15 residues. CDR3 loop: CASSLGLGSNQPQHF. The CDR3 nucleotides are TGTGCCAGCAGTTTAGGTCTGGGGAGCAATCAGCCCCAGCATTTT.

The chain uses TRBV5-1 and TRBJ1-2; D is unclear. In germline, CDR1 is SGHRS, CDR2 YFSETQ. The CDR3 sequence is 12 residues long. V was shortened by 0 bases and J by 5 bases, with 5 bases between the two germline ends. The CDR3 DNA follows: TGCGCCAGCAGCTTGGGGCTTTATGGCTACACCTTC. Its protein is CASSLGLYGYTF.

V is TRBV29-1 and J is TRBJ2-5; 10 bases map to TRBD2. The CDR3 consists of 16 residues. Trimming cost V 6 bases and J 1 base; bases outside gene matches: 11. Germline V lookup: CDR1 SQVTM, CDR2 ANQGSEA. The CDR3: CSVEISSGGAQETQYF. Here the CDR3 DNA reads TGCAGCGTCGAAATATCCAGCGGGGGGGCCCAAGAGACCCAGTACTTC. The full variable domain, its missing parts supplied by reference TRBV29-1 and TRBJ2-5, is SAVISQKPSRDICQRGTSLTIQCQVDSQVTMMFWYRQQPGQSLTLIATANQGSEATYESGFVIDKFPISRPNLTFSTLTVSNMSPEDSSIYLCSVEISSGGAQETQYFGPGTRLLVL.

V usage is TRBV14 and J usage is TRBJ2-7; D remains ambiguous. The V gene's germline CDR1 is SGHDN and CDR2 FVKESK. V was clipped by 0 bases and J by 3 bases, with 6 bases between them. The CDR3 totals 13 residues. In DNA, the CDR3 is TGTGCCAGCAGCCAAGATTGGGGCTACGAGCAGTACTTC. Its protein is CASSQDWGYEQYF.

This clone is a singleton in its sample. The CDR3 is CAWTLLDTQYF. CDR3 nucleotide sequence: TGTGCCTGGACTCTTCTGGATACGCAGTATTTT. The V and J genes are TRBV30 and TRBJ2-3; D unclear. The germline V gene encodes CDR1 GTSNPN and CDR2 SVGIG (reference sequence). The ends were cut back, 4 bases at V and 6 bases at J, with 8 bases in the middle. The CDR3 spans 11 residues.

The J gene is TRBJ2-3, the V gene TRBV5-1; 8 bases align to TRBD1. The junction had 10 bases not matched to a gene; V was cut back by 1 base and J by 3 bases. Germline V lookup: CDR1 SGHRS, CDR2 YFSETQ. The CDR3 consists of 17 residues. CDR3 bases: TGCGCCAGCAGCTTGCGGACGAGGACAGGGAAAACAGATACGCAGTATTTT. Translation: CASSLRTRTGKTDTQYF.

The chain employs TRBV18 and TRBJ1-5, with TRBD1 identical over 9 bases. The CDR3 extends over 16 amino acids. Germline lookup yields CDR1 KGHSH and CDR2 LQKENI. V was pared by 3 bases and J by 2 bases, with 5 bases of the junction left unmatched. CDR3: CASSPNRGLGNQPQHF. DNA for the CDR3: TGTGCCAGCTCACCTAACAGGGGGCTTGGCAATCAGCCCCAGCATTTT.

The rearrangement joins TRBV18 to TRBJ1-1; the match to TRBD1 covers 9 bases. Per the germline V gene, CDR1 is KGHSH and CDR2 is LQKENI. The CDR3 totals 17 residues. The trim removed 6 bases at V and 0 bases at J, leaving 11 bases unmatched. CDR3 amino acids: CASSPKGTGHLNTEAFF. CDR3 DNA sequence: TGTGCCAGCTCTCCCAAGGGGACAGGGCATTTGAACACTGAAGCTTTCTTT.

The V and J genes are TRBV14 and TRBJ2-3, with D hard to call. Germline CDR1 and CDR2: SGHDN and FVKESK. CDR3 length: 14 residues. Trimming took off 0 bases at V and 6 bases at J, with 10 bases between the two ends. DNA for the CDR3: TGTGCCAGCAGCCAAGATGTGCTTTGGGATACGCAGTATTTT. It encodes CASSQDVLWDTQYF.

The gene calls are TRBV5-1 and TRBJ2-7; D not resolved. V was trimmed by 0 bases and J by 3 bases, leaving 7 bases between them. The length of the CDR3 is 13 residues. Germline CDR1 reads SGHRS; CDR2 reads YFSETQ. The CDR3 spells CASSLVSGYEQYF. The CDR3, as DNA: TGCGCCAGCAGCTTGGTTTCAGGCTACGAGCAGTACTTC.

The rearrangement joins TRBV4-1 to TRBJ2-3; 9 bases match TRBD1. Germline V CDR1 and CDR2: MGHRA, YSYEKL. CDR3 length: 16 amino acids. With V trimmed by 4 bases and J by 4 bases, 9 bases remained unmatched. This CDR3 reads CASSPKQGAGSDTQYF. The CDR3 DNA reads as TGCGCCAGCAGCCCAAAACAGGGGGCAGGGTCAGATACGCAGTATTTT.

This clone was counted only a few times. The chain carries TRBV11-2 and TRBJ2-2; tentative D call: TRBD1 (5 bases). V gave up 2 bases and J gave up 6 bases, with 7 bases separating them. The V gene's germline CDR1 is SGHAT and CDR2 FQNNGV. The CDR3 length is 13 residues. DNA of the CDR3: TGTGCCAGCAGCTTAAGGGGCCCCGGGGAGCTGTTTTTT. Residues: CASSLRGPGELFF.

The chain links TRBV10-1 to TRBJ2-7, with D possibly matching TRBD2 (6 bases). Germline CDR1 reads WNHNN; CDR2 reads SYGVQD (reference sequence). CDR3 length equals 12 residues. Deletions cut 8 bases from V and 1 base from J, with 9 bases between. CDR3 region: CASGDSSYEQYF. The CDR3 DNA reads TGCGCCAGCGGGGACTCTTCCTACGAGCAGTACTTC.

CDR3 sequence (DNA): TGTGCCAGCTCACCAGCTAGCGGGAGCTCCTACAATGAGCAGTTCTTC. Its translation: CASSPASGSSYNEQFF. The chain combines TRBV18 with TRBJ2-1, with TRBD2 identical over 10 bases. This CDR3 has 16 amino acids. Germline assignment: CDR1 KGHSH and CDR2 LQKENI. J gave up 0 bases and V 2 bases, and 1 base lay outside the gene matches.